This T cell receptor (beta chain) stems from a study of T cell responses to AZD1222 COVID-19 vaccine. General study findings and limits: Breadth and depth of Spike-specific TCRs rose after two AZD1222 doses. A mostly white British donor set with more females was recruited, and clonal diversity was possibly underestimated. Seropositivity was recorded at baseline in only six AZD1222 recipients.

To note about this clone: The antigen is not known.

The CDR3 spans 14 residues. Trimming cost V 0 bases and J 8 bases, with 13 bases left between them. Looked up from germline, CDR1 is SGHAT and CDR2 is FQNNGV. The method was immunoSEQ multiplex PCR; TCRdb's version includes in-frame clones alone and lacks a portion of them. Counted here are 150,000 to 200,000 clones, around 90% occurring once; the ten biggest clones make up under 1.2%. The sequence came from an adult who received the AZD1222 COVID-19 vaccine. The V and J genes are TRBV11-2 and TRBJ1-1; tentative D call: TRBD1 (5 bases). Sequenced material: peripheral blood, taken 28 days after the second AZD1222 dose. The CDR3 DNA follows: TGTGCCAGCAGCTTAGATGCAGGGTGGCACGAAGCTTTCTTT. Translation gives CASSLDAGWHEAFF.